These T cell receptor beta chains were read from a single sample in a study of blood T cell repertoires in COVID-19. Method: immunoSEQ multiplex PCR; TCRdb's copy keeps in-frame clones and lacks some. The sample lists 220,000 or so clones; roughly 80% were seen once. Material: peripheral blood. The receptors were sampled from a man aged 25 to 40 with active or convalescent COVID-19. Both conserved end residues are part of each CDR3. D genes are given only for firm matches. Rows give clone size only sometimes, using once, few, many, or a class for an expanded clone.

j_call: TRBJ2-3
v_call: TRBV5-1
clone_size: .
d_call: TRBD2
cdr3_nt: TGCGCCAGCAGCGGCGGACTAGCGGGGGCTAGCACAGATACGCAGTATTTT
cdr3_aa: CASSGGLAGASTDTQYF

j_call: TRBJ2-7
v_call: TRBV3-1/TRBV3-2
clone_size: .
d_call: TRBD2
cdr3_nt: TGTGCCAGCAGCCAAAGGAGGGGACTAGCGGGAGCCTACGAGCAGTACTTC
cdr3_aa: CASSQRRGLAGAYEQYF

j_call: TRBJ2-1
v_call: TRBV2
clone_size: .
d_call: .
cdr3_nt: TGTGCCAGCAGCGCCGGAGGCCCGAGCTCCTACAATGAGCAGTTCTTC
cdr3_aa: CASSAGGPSSYNEQFF

j_call: TRBJ2-7
v_call: TRBV7-3
clone_size: .
d_call: TRBD1
cdr3_nt: TGTGCCAGCAGCTTTGGGACAGGGGTCCCCTACGAGCAGTACTTC
cdr3_aa: CASSFGTGVPYEQYF

j_call: TRBJ2-2
v_call: TRBV29-1
clone_size: .
d_call: TRBD1
cdr3_nt: TGCAGCGTTGGCCCTGGGACAGGGAACACCGGGGAGCTGTTTTTT
cdr3_aa: CSVGPGTGNTGELFF

j_call: TRBJ2-1
v_call: TRBV4-2
clone_size: .
d_call: .
cdr3_nt: TGTGCCAGCAGCCAAGACCCCCCCGGCGGGCGGTACAATGAGCAGTTCTTC
cdr3_aa: CASSQDPPGGRYNEQFF

j_call: TRBJ1-4
v_call: TRBV29-1
clone_size: .
d_call: .
cdr3_nt: TGCAGCGTTCAGTCGGATACCACGAGGAAAAAACTGTTTTTT
cdr3_aa: CSVQSDTTRKKLFF

j_call: TRBJ2-7
v_call: TRBV9
clone_size: .
d_call: .
cdr3_nt: TGTGCCAGCAGCCCCCGGGATCCCAGTCCCTACGAGCAGTACTTC
cdr3_aa: CASSPRDPSPYEQYF

j_call: TRBJ2-3
v_call: TRBV2
clone_size: .
d_call: TRBD2
cdr3_nt: TGTGCCAGCCGCATAGCGGGGGTGAAAACAGATACGCAGTATTTT
cdr3_aa: CASRIAGVKTDTQYF

j_call: TRBJ2-5
v_call: TRBV6-6
clone_size: .
d_call: .
cdr3_nt: TGTGCCAGCGGATCTAGTGAGACCCAGTACTTC
cdr3_aa: CASGSSETQYF

j_call: TRBJ1-1
v_call: TRBV20-1
clone_size: .
d_call: .
cdr3_nt: TGCAGTGCTAGTAGGAGGAAGGACGGGGGGCGGAACACTGAAGCTTTCTTT
cdr3_aa: CSASRRKDGGRNTEAFF

j_call: TRBJ1-1
v_call: TRBV6-5
clone_size: few
d_call: .
cdr3_nt: TGTGCCAGCAGCCGCAGGGGAACTGAAGCTTTCTTT
cdr3_aa: CASSRRGTEAFF

j_call: TRBJ1-2
v_call: TRBV7-2
clone_size: .
d_call: .
cdr3_nt: TGTGCCAGCAGCCCGGGCCGGGGGAACTATGGCTACACCTTC
cdr3_aa: CASSPGRGNYGYTF

j_call: TRBJ2-1
v_call: TRBV5-1
clone_size: .
d_call: TRBD2
cdr3_nt: TGCGCCAGCAGCGCGGGGGGGACCCTCGGGGATGAGCAGTTCTTC
cdr3_aa: CASSAGGTLGDEQFF

j_call: TRBJ2-5
v_call: TRBV7-3
clone_size: .
d_call: .
cdr3_nt: TGTGCCAGCAGCCTACTGCCGTCTAGCGAAGAGACCCAGTACTTC
cdr3_aa: CASSLLPSSEETQYF

j_call: TRBJ2-7
v_call: TRBV7-2
clone_size: .
d_call: .
cdr3_nt: TGTGCCAGCAGCCCGAGGCCAGGGGAGACCTACGAGCAGTACTTC
cdr3_aa: CASSPRPGETYEQYF

j_call: TRBJ2-5
v_call: TRBV6-5
clone_size: .
d_call: TRBD2
cdr3_nt: TGTGCCAGCAGTTACGGTAGCGGGAGGCCCCAAGAGACCCAGTACTTC
cdr3_aa: CASSYGSGRPQETQYF

j_call: TRBJ2-5
v_call: TRBV6-6
clone_size: .
d_call: TRBD2
cdr3_nt: TGTGCCAGCAGGGGGAGGCCTGGCGGGGGGCAAGAGACCCAGTACTTC
cdr3_aa: CASRGRPGGGQETQYF

j_call: TRBJ2-2
v_call: TRBV25-1
clone_size: once
d_call: .
cdr3_nt: TGTGCCAGCAGTGGCCGGGAATGGGGAGCCGGGGAGCTGTTTTTT
cdr3_aa: CASSGREWGAGELFF

j_call: TRBJ1-5
v_call: TRBV19
clone_size: .
d_call: .
cdr3_nt: TGTGCCAGTACCAAGAGAGTACAGAAGAGCAATCAGCCCCAGCATTTT
cdr3_aa: CASTKRVQKSNQPQHF

j_call: TRBJ2-3
v_call: TRBV19
clone_size: .
d_call: .
cdr3_nt: TGTGCCAGTAGTATAGGCCCTAGCGGCACAGATACGCAGTATTTT
cdr3_aa: CASSIGPSGTDTQYF

j_call: TRBJ1-4
v_call: TRBV7-2
clone_size: once
d_call: TRBD1
cdr3_nt: TGTGCCAGCAGCTTAGCGGACAGGGGTGCGAAACTGTTTTTT
cdr3_aa: CASSLADRGAKLFF

j_call: TRBJ1-5
v_call: TRBV30
clone_size: once
d_call: .
cdr3_nt: TGTGCCTGGGCAGGGGAATATAGCAATCAGCCCCAGCATTTT
cdr3_aa: CAWAGEYSNQPQHF

j_call: TRBJ2-5
v_call: TRBV3-1/TRBV3-2
clone_size: .
d_call: TRBD2
cdr3_nt: TGTGCCAGCAGCCAGGGACTAGCGGGAGGAGGGGGGCTCCAAGAGACCCAGTACTTC
cdr3_aa: CASSQGLAGGGGLQETQYF

j_call: TRBJ1-2
v_call: TRBV19
clone_size: .
d_call: .
cdr3_nt: TGTGCCAGTAGTATAAACACAGGGTATGGCTACACCTTC
cdr3_aa: CASSINTGYGYTF

j_call: TRBJ2-1
v_call: TRBV29-1
clone_size: .
d_call: TRBD2
cdr3_nt: TGCAGCGTTGAAGATACCCCACTAGCGGGAGAGGACAATGAGCAGTTCTTC
cdr3_aa: CSVEDTPLAGEDNEQFF

j_call: TRBJ2-5
v_call: TRBV5-1
clone_size: .
d_call: .
cdr3_nt: TGCGCCAGCAGCTTGGCGCAAGAGACCCAGTACTTC
cdr3_aa: CASSLAQETQYF

j_call: TRBJ1-1
v_call: TRBV12-3/TRBV12-4
clone_size: .
d_call: .
cdr3_nt: TGTGCCAGCAGAGGACAGTTGAACACTGAAGCTTTCTTT
cdr3_aa: CASRGQLNTEAFF

j_call: TRBJ2-5
v_call: TRBV4-3
clone_size: once
d_call: TRBD1
cdr3_nt: TGCGCCAGCAGCCAGGACCCGGGACAGAGGGAGACCCAGTACTTC
cdr3_aa: CASSQDPGQRETQYF

j_call: TRBJ1-6
v_call: TRBV27
clone_size: .
d_call: TRBD1
cdr3_nt: TGTGCCAGCAGTTTTCGATCTCAGGGGGCGATTTCACCCCTCCACTTT
cdr3_aa: CASSFRSQGAISPLHF

j_call: TRBJ1-2
v_call: TRBV19
clone_size: medium-sized
d_call: TRBD1
cdr3_nt: TGTGCCAGTAGCCCGGGACAGGGGGCCACCAACTATGGCTACACCTTC
cdr3_aa: CASSPGQGATNYGYTF

j_call: TRBJ2-1
v_call: TRBV2
clone_size: .
d_call: .
cdr3_nt: TGTGCCAGCAGTGAAGCGCTTGACAGGGAGCAGTTCTTC
cdr3_aa: CASSEALDREQFF

j_call: TRBJ2-1
v_call: TRBV4-3
clone_size: once
d_call: TRBD2
cdr3_nt: TGCGCCAGCAGCCAGGGGACTAGTGGTGAGCAGTTCTTC
cdr3_aa: CASSQGTSGEQFF

j_call: TRBJ2-5
v_call: TRBV9
clone_size: .
d_call: TRBD2
cdr3_nt: TGTGCCAGCAGCGTAGAAACGGGGGGGCCGATAGAGACCCAGTACTTC
cdr3_aa: CASSVETGGPIETQYF